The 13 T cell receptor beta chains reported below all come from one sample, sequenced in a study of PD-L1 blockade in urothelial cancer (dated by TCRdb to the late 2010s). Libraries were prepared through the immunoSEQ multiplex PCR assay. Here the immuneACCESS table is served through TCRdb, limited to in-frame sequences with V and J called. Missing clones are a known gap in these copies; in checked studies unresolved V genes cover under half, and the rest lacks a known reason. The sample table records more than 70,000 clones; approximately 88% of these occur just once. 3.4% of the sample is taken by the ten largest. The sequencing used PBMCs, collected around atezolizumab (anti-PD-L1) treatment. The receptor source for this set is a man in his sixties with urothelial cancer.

The CDR3 region has the DNA TGTGCCAGTAGTATACGACAGCTCACCGGGGAGCTGTTTTTT. Translating gives CASSIRQLTGELFF. The chain employs TRBV19 and TRBJ2-2; D might be TRBD1 (5 bases). The V end lost 2 bases, the J end lost 4 bases, and 8 bases lay between the germline ends. The germline V gene has CDR1 LNHDA and CDR2 SQIVND (reference sequence). The CDR3 runs to 14 residues.

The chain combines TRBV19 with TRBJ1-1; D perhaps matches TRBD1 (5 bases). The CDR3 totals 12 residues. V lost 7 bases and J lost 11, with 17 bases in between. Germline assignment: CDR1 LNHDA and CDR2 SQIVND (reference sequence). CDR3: CASTPPSGLAFF. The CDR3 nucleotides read TGTGCCAGTACCCCTCCATCGGGACTGGCTTTCTTT.

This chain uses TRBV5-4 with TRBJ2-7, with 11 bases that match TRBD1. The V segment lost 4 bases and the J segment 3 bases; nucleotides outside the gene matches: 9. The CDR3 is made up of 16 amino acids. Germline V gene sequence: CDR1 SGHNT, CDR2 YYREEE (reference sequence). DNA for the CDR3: TGTGCCAGCAGCCCTACCTTGGACAGGGGGCTCTACGAGCAGTACTTC. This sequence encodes CASSPTLDRGLYEQYF. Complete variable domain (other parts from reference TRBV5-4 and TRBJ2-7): ETGVTQSPTHLIKTRGQQVTLRCSSQSGHNTVSWYQQALGQGPQFIFQYYREEENGRGNFPPRFSGLQFPNYSSELNVNALELDDSALYLCASSPTLDRGLYEQYFGPGTRLTVT.

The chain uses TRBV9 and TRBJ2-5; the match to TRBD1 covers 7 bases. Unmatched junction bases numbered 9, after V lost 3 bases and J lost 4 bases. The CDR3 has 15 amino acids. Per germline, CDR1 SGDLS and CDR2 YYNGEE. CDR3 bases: TGTGCCAGCAGCGGAATACAGGGGTCCGGAGAGACCCAGTACTTC. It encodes CASSGIQGSGETQYF.

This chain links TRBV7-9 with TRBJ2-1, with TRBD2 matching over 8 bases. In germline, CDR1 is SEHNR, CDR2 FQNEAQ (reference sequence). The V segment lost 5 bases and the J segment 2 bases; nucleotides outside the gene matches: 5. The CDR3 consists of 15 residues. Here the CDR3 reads CASSPYSGAYNEQFF. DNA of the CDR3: TGTGCCAGCAGCCCCTATAGCGGGGCCTACAATGAGCAGTTCTTC.

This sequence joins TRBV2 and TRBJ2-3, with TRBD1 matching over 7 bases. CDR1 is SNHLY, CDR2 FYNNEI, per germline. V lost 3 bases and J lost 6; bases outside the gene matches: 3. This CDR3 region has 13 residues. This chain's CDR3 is CASSDRGPDTQYF. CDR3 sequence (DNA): TGTGCCAGCAGTGATAGGGGGCCCGATACGCAGTATTTT.

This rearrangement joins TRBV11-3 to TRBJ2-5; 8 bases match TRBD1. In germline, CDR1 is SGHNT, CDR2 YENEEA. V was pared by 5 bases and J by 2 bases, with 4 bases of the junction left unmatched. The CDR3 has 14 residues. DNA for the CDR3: TGTGCCAGCAGCCCCCGGACAGGGCAAGAGACCCAGTACTTC. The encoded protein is CASSPRTGQETQYF.

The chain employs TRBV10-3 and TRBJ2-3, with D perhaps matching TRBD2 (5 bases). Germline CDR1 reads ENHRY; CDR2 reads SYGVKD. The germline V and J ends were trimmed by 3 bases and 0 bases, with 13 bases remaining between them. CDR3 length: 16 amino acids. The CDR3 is CAISEGGFKSTDTQYF. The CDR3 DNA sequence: TGTGCCATCAGTGAAGGAGGTTTTAAGAGCACAGATACGCAGTATTTT.

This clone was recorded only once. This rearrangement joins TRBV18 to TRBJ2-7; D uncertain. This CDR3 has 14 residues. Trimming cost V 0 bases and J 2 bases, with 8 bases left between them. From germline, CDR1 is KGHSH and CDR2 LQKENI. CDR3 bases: TGTGCCAGCTCACCACCTAGTCTTCCCTACGAGCAGTACTTC. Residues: CASSPPSLPYEQYF.

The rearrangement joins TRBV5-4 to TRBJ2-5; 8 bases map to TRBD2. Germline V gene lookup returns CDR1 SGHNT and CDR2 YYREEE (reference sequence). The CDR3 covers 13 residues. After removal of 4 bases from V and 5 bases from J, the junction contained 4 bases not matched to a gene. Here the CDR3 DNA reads TGTGCCAGCAGCGGGACTAGGGAGGAGACCCAGTACTTC. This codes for CASSGTREETQYF.

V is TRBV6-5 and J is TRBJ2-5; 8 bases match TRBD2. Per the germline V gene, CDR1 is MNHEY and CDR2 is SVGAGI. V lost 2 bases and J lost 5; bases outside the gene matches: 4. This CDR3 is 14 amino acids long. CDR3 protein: CASSYAGGEETQYF. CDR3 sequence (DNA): TGTGCCAGCAGTTACGCGGGGGGCGAGGAGACCCAGTACTTC.

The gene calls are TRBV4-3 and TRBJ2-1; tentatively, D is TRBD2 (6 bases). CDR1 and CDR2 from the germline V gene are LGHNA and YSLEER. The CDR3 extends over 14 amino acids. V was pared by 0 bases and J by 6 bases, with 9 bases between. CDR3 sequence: CASSQDIGSNEQFF. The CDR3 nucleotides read TGCGCCAGCAGCCAAGATATCGGGAGCAATGAGCAGTTCTTC.

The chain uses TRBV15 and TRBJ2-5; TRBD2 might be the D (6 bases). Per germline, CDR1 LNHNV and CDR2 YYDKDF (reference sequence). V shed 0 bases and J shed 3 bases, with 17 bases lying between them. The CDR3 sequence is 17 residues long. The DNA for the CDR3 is TGTGCCACCAGCAGAGAGCGCCCCGGGAGAAATAAAGAGACCCAGTACTTC. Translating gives CATSRERPGRNKETQYF.